This TCR beta chain was found in a study of human T cells and chemical hapten exposure. Study at large: During the roughly 24-week study period, patients had diphenylcyclopropenone applied to the scalp every week.

This clonotype came up many times. Its antigen is unidentified. As for time point: patch test 1, 2 weeks after DPC sensitization. Indicated treatment: therapeutic diphenylcyclopropenone sensitization with weekly scalp DPC. Each CDR3 protein is one row after TCRdb ran MiXCR on the RACE reads. The sample has tens of thousands of distinct CDR3 sequences; approximately 8% are singletons. J was trimmed by 6 bases and V by 1 base; bases with no gene match: 4. Germline V lookup: CDR1 SGHNT, CDR2 YYREEE (reference sequence). CDR3 length equals 15 residues. The study's findings and limits: Sensitizing to DPC left TCRs with a frequency above 1 in 1000 unaltered. Healthy people's immune response may differ from that of the donors, who had alopecia.

The chain has TRBV5-4 and TRBJ1-4; 9 bases line up with TRBD1. This specimen consisted of whole blood, obtained in connection with sensitization to the hapten diphenylcyclopropenone (DPC). The TCR originated in a woman aged 25 to 39 with alopecia areata. Some clones in this sample may be carry-over from other donors' samples. In DNA form, the CDR3 reads TGTGCCAGCAGCTTGAAGGGGACAGGGTATGAAAAACTGTTTTTT. Its protein is CASSLKGTGYEKLFF.